This T cell receptor beta chain was sequenced for a study of graft-versus-host responses after intestinal transplantation (dated by TCRdb to about 2021). Broadly, across the study: Multivisceral, liver-intestinal, or isolated intestinal transplants were received by the recipients. Samples from a few later patients were sequenced in-house on an Illumina MiSeq with MiXCR processing rather than by the commercial service. Of the 20 to 25 intestinal transplant recipients enrolled in the cohort, one of whom was a retransplant, a few patients without pretransplant specimens were excluded. A peak of at least 4% donor T cells among recipient peripheral blood mononuclear cells was the definition used for donor T cell macrochimerism. To identify alloreactive clones, pre-transplant mixed lymphocyte reaction products were sequenced and compared with unstimulated pre-transplant donor and recipient T cells. After intestinal transplantation, graft-versus-host and host-versus-graft alloreactive T cell clones in the graft, circulation and bone marrow were tracked using bulk TCR-beta CDR3 sequencing. Anti-thymocyte globulin induction was given to all recipients, followed by maintenance tacrolimus and steroids for approximately 3 years.

Beyond this particular receptor, the publication reports: GvH clones turned up in recipient bone marrow, with some appearing earlier in ileal mucosa or blood, a pattern consistent with an intestinal mucosal origin. The conclusions were limited by the relatively low number and heterogeneity of the intestinal transplant patients. In patients with donor T cell macrochimerism, the allografts had high GvH to HvG T cell clonal ratios. Peak levels of circulating GvH clones were associated with declines in HvG clones early after transplant.

Library creation used the immunoSEQ multiplex PCR assay. High-throughput TCR-beta CDR3 sequencing of genomic DNA from most patients was performed by Adaptive Biotechnologies. The published analysis was carried out like this. Adaptive's ImmunoSEQ software was the source of the TCR sequencing data for about 20 patients, while three other patients were processed with MiXCR and VDJtools. CDR3 nucleotide sequences shared between donor and recipient were removed because their origin could not be assigned. At least 2-fold expansion over unstimulated cells and a minimum CFSE-low frequency of 0.002% (template counts) or 0.001% (read counts) were required for clones to be classified as alloreactive. Clones were considered mappable if detected in sequenced pre-transplant spleen, lymph node, or MLR CFSE-low populations of the donor or recipient. The cumulative frequency of alloreactive clones was calculated as a percentage of all sequences, weighted by copy number. TCRdb holds this immuneACCESS table with in-frame rearrangements only. Some clones are missing; in checked studies, unresolved V genes explain under half, and the rest has no known cause. V and J calls and clone size are as listed in that table; D and trimming were resolved from the DNA. The sample table contains under 2,000 clones; only one count was recorded for 86% of them. The ten biggest clones cover 17% of the sample.

A word on this clone: It lacks a known antigen. No much larger clone is present one base from it, and per-base qualities are unavailable.

CDR1 SNHLY and CDR2 FYNNEI are derived from the germline V gene. The junction shows trimming of 1 base on V and 9 bases on J, and the gene matches do not reach 5 bases of it. The CDR3 spans 16 residues, from the cysteine through the phenylalanine. The sequence is cut down to CDR3 DNA, 48 bases in frame from base 1. To isolate intraepithelial and lamina propria lymphocytes from graft specimens, dithiothreitol, EDTA incubations and collagenase D digestion were used. Serial intestinal graft biopsy specimens collected up to 600 days after transplant underwent bulk TCR-beta sequencing. The sequence joins TRBV2 to TRBJ2-1; the junction holds 14 bases that match TRBD2. Sample: ileum tissue, taken almost 70 days after transplant. This TCR was recovered from a human patient who received an intestinal transplant, so some T cells may come from the graft donor. The sequenced DNA is TGTGCCAGCAGTGAAGACGGGACTAGCGGGAGTCTTGAGCAGTTCTTC. Translated, this is CASSEDGTSGSLEQFF. Supplemented by the reference TRBV2 and TRBJ2-1 proteins around the CDR3, the complete variable domain is EPEVTQTPSHQVTQMGQEVILRCVPISNHLYFYWYRQILGQKVEFLVSFYNNEISEKSEIFDDQFSVERPDGSNFTLKIRSTKLEDSAMYFCASSEDGTSGSLEQFFGPGTRLTVL.